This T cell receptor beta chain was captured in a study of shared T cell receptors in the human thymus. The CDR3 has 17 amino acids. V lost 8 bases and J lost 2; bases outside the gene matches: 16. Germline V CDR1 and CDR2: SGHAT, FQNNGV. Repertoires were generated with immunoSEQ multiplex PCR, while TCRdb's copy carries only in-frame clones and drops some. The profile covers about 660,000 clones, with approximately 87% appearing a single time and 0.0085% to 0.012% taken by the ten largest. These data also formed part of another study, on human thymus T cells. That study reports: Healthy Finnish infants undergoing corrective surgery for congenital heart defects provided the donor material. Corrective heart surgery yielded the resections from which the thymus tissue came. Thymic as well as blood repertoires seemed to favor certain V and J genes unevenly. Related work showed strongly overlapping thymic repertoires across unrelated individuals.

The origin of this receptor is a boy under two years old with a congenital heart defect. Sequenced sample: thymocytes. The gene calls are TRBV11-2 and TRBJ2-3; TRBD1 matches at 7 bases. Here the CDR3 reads CASRAFSGTVNTDTQYF. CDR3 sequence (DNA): TGTGCCAGCCGAGCCTTTTCCGGGACAGTCAACACAGATACGCAGTATTTT. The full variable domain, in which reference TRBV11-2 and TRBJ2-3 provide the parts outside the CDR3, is EAGVAQSPRYKIIEKRQSVAFWCNPISGHATLYWYQQILGQGPKLLIQFQNNGVVDDSQLPKDRFSAERLKGVDSTLKIQPAKLEDSAVYLCASRAFSGTVNTDTQYFGPGTRLTVL.